This T cell receptor (beta chain) was obtained from a study of T-cell memory formation after mild COVID-19. Findings and caveats of the study: Those CD4+ clones that contracted were mainly in CM and EM (CD8+ ones in EMRA). Confirmation was lacking for SARS-CoV-2 specificity of second-wave clones that peaked on day 37.

About this clonotype: Its target is not known.

TCRdb re-analysed the 5' RACE reads in MiXCR, keeping a single row per CDR3 protein. The sample lists roughly 280,000 distinct CDR3 sequences; 15% to 20% were seen once. V was shortened by 6 bases and J by 3 bases, with 8 bases between the two germline ends. The CDR3 spans 12 residues. The chain joins TRBV12-3 or TRBV12-4 to TRBJ1-2; D gene ambiguous. This TCR was recovered from a young man who had mild COVID-19 (a few samples of this study predate the infection). Cell type and time point are not known. The sample taken for sequencing was PBMCs or a T cell subset sorted from them (not recorded which). CDR3 residues: CASSPNYYGYTF. DNA of the CDR3: TGTGCCAGCAGCCCGAACTACTATGGCTACACCTTC.